Here is one TCR beta chain with its context. A read error may produce the germline difference seen at one junction end. The same CDR3 arises from other DNA sequences in this sample as well. The data derive from a study of cytotoxic CD8 clonotypes in ibrutinib-treated CLL. Study background: Timing of response sample collection was a median around 12 months after treatment start, with a range of 6 to 36.

Sequenced by immunoSEQ multiplex PCR; TCRdb stores in-frame clones only, minus some. The data hold around 50,000 clones, with roughly 50% observed a single time. Germline V CDR1 and CDR2: MNHNY, SVGAGI (reference sequence). The CDR3 consists of 14 residues. This TCR was recovered from a human donor with chronic lymphocytic leukemia. This chain joins TRBV6-6 and TRBJ1-2; D is possibly TRBD1 (6 bases). The material sequenced was PBMCs, taken after 24 months of ibrutinib treatment. The CDR3 DNA reads as TGTGCCAGCACCAAAGGGGGGGCGAACTATGGCTACACCTTT. Amino acids: CASTKGGANYGYTF.